The next 32 T cell receptor beta chains were all read from a single sample in a study of human T cells and chemical hapten exposure. MiXCR, applied by TCRdb to the RACE reads, yields one record per CDR3 protein. The top ten clones hold roughly 3.1% of a sample with approximately 92,000 distinct CDR3 sequences, about an eighth of them seen once. The time point here: patch test 2, 6 weeks after DPC sensitization. Specified treatment: therapeutic diphenylcyclopropenone sensitization with weekly scalp DPC. This specimen was whole blood, taken in connection with sensitization to the hapten diphenylcyclopropenone (DPC). These receptors were taken from a middle-aged woman with alopecia areata. Some clones in this sample may be carry-over from other donors' samples.

Ten or more counts support this clonotype. Mismatch with germline at one junction end may stem from a read error. This sequence joins TRBV19 and TRBJ1-4; 7 positions agree with TRBD1. The CDR3 is 15 residues long. CDR1 and CDR2 from the germline V gene are LNHDA and SQIVND (reference sequence). CDR3 bases: TGTGCCAGTAGGATAGGCCCAGGGGGAGAAGAAAAACTGTTTTTT. Translated: CASRIGPGGEEKLFF.

V is TRBV7-8 and J is TRBJ2-5; D gene unclear. Trimming pared 3 bases from V and 4 bases from J, leaving 12 bases between. CDR1 is SGHVS and CDR2 is FQNEAQ in the germline V gene. The CDR3 has 14 amino acids. CDR3 amino acids: CASSFLVAGETQYF. The CDR3 bases are TGTGCCAGCAGCTTCTTAGTAGCAGGAGAGACCCAGTACTTC.

Concerning this clonotype itself: This may be a read error: a much more frequent sequence differs by one nucleotide. The chain couples TRBV2 to TRBJ2-7; weak D call: TRBD2 (5 bases). V lost 10 bases and J 5 bases, leaving 15 bases between the germline ends. The CDR3 loop spans 12 amino acids. Looked up from germline, CDR1 is SNHLY and CDR2 is FYNNEI. For the CDR3, the DNA is TGTGCCACCATGCGGGTCCCGAACGAGCAGTACTTC. It is translated as CATMRVPNEQYF.

The rearrangement joins TRBV7-6 to TRBJ2-2, with D possibly TRBD2 on 5 matching bases. CDR1 is SGHVS, CDR2 FNYEAQ, per germline. This CDR3 is built from 14 residues. Trimming took 5 bases from V and 6 from J, leaving 13 bases between them. DNA for the CDR3: TGTGCCAGCAGCCGCGCGGCGGGCCCCGGGGAGCTGTTTTTT. Translated, it gives CASSRAAGPGELFF.

This clonotype was seen more than once but under ten times. The chain employs TRBV10-3 and TRBJ1-5; D is undetermined. CDR1 is ENHRY, CDR2 SYGVKD, per germline. The CDR3 spans 14 residues. V was clipped by 4 bases and J by 2 bases, with 9 bases between them. The DNA for the CDR3 is TGTGCCATCAGTGGCGCTGGGGGCAATCAGCCCCAGCATTTT. This codes for CAISGAGGNQPQHF.

J is TRBJ2-2 and V is TRBV6-2 or TRBV6-3, with TRBD2 matching over 13 bases. The CDR3 contains 17 residues. Looked up from germline, CDR1 is MNHEY and CDR2 is SVGEGT. V trimming: 2 bases; J trimming: 4 bases; junction bases outside the gene matches: 4. The CDR3 is CASSYGGLAGVTGELFF. CDR3 DNA: TGTGCCAGCAGTTACGGAGGACTAGCGGGAGTCACCGGGGAGCTGTTTTTT.

The V gene is TRBV24-1, the J gene TRBJ2-3; D may be TRBD1 (5 bases). Germline CDR1 KGHDR, CDR2 SFDVKD. The V end lost 6 bases, the J end lost 2 bases, and 8 bases lay between the germline ends. The CDR3 spans 13 residues. CDR3 amino acids: CATSQGSTDTQYF. The CDR3 bases are TGTGCCACCAGTCAGGGCTCCACAGATACGCAGTATTTT.

This clonotype was seen ten or more times. The rearrangement links TRBV7-7 to TRBJ1-2; no reliable D call. Between the trimmed V and J ends, which lost 1 base and 5 bases, there was a span of 5 bases. The CDR3 is made up of 12 amino acids. Germline lookup yields CDR1 SSHAT and CDR2 FNYEAQ (reference sequence). The CDR3 region is CASSLVEYGYTF. CDR3 bases: TGTGCCAGCAGCTTAGTCGAGTATGGCTACACCTTC.

At least ten counts were recorded for this clonotype. In DNA form, the CDR3 reads TGTGCCAGCAGCTTGGCCGGGACTAGCGCATTCTCTAGCACAGATACGCAGTATTTT. Its protein product is CASSLAGTSAFSSTDTQYF. The chain uses TRBV5-5 and TRBJ2-3; 10 bases agree with TRBD2. This CDR3 spans 19 amino acids. The germline V gene has CDR1 SGHKS and CDR2 YYEKEE (reference sequence). V gave up 0 bases and J gave up 0 bases; unmatched junction bases: 10.

This clonotype has a count of ten or more. The chain links TRBV5-4 to TRBJ2-1; 14 nucleotides agree with TRBD2. The germline V gene encodes CDR1 SGHNT and CDR2 YYREEE (reference sequence). There are 16 residues in the CDR3. Losses at the gene ends were 0 bases for V and 8 bases for J; bases not matched to a gene: 4. CDR3 in amino acids: CASSLGTSGRSDEQFF. The CDR3 bases are TGTGCCAGCAGCTTGGGGACTAGCGGGAGGAGTGATGAGCAGTTCTTC.

This clonotype has a count of ten or more. V usage is TRBV7-2 and J usage is TRBJ1-1; TRBD1 aligns across 7 bases. The germline CDR1 and CDR2 sequences are SGHTA and FQGNSA. J gave up 4 bases and V 5 bases, and 7 bases lay outside the gene matches. This CDR3 contains 14 residues. DNA of the CDR3: TGTGCCAGCAGCCCCGTAGGGACAGTCACTGAAGCTTTCTTT. It is translated as CASSPVGTVTEAFF.

J is TRBJ2-2 and V is TRBV2; 10 bases agree with TRBD1. With 6 bases clipped from V and 7 bases from J, the junction kept 14 bases outside the gene matches. This CDR3 region has 17 residues. Germline CDR1 reads SNHLY; CDR2 reads FYNNEI. CDR3 nucleotides: TGTGCCAGCAGGGGGGCCGGGACAGGGGTTCATGGCGGGGAGCTGTTTTTT. Amino acid sequence: CASRGAGTGVHGGELFF.

This clonotype was observed a handful of times. J is TRBJ1-2 and V is TRBV29-1; D unclear. The CDR3 is 13 residues long. Trimming took off 1 base at V and 6 bases at J, with 12 bases between the two ends. Looked up from germline, CDR1 is SQVTM and CDR2 is ANQGSEA. CDR3 nucleotide sequence: TGCAGCGTTGAAGGGGTGATTGACCATGGCTACACCTTC. Its protein product is CSVEGVIDHGYTF.

As regards this clonotype: One junction end does not reproduce the germline sequence, and a read error may be involved. The chain employs TRBV5-1 and TRBJ2-5; possibly TRBD1 for D (5 bases). The V gene's germline CDR1 is SGHRS and CDR2 YFSETQ. This CDR3 has 13 residues. The CDR3 nucleotides are TGCGCCAGCAGCAAGACACCGACAGAGACCCTGTACTTC. It translates to CASSKTPTETLYF. The variable domain in full, completed from reference TRBV5-1 and TRBJ2-5, reads KAGVTQTPRYLIKTRGQQVTLSCSPISGHRSVSWYQQTPGQGLQFLFEYFSETQRNKGNFPGRFSGRQFSNSRSEMNVSTLELGDSALYLCASSKTPTETLYFGPGTRLLVL.

In its sample, this clonotype was seen many times. The chain links TRBV7-2 to TRBJ1-2; 7 bases line up with TRBD1. The germline V gene encodes CDR1 SGHTA and CDR2 FQGNSA. Germline trimming cut 4 bases from V and 4 bases from J; bases unmatched to any gene: 9. The CDR3 is 15 residues long. Here the CDR3 reads CASSSGTARGYGYTF. CDR3 DNA: TGTGCCAGCAGCTCAGGGACAGCCAGAGGCTATGGCTACACCTTC.

In this sample, this clonotype turned up a few times. The V call is TRBV6-1, the J call TRBJ1-4; 8 positions match TRBD1. CDR1 MNHNS and CDR2 SASEGT come from the germline V gene. With 6 bases clipped from V and 7 bases from J, the junction kept 10 bases outside the gene matches. The CDR3 sequence is 15 residues long. The chain's CDR3 is CASSGQGTLGEKLFF. The CDR3, as DNA: TGTGCCAGCAGCGGACAGGGTACGTTGGGTGAAAAACTGTTTTTT.

This chain uses TRBV7-2 with TRBJ2-7, with D perhaps matching TRBD2 (7 bases). V lost 4 bases to trimming and J lost 2 bases, with 15 bases between them. This CDR3 is built from 15 residues. Germline lookup yields CDR1 SGHTA and CDR2 FQGNSA. CDR3 sequence (DNA): TGTGCCAGCAGCTCCCTTGCGGGGGCCGCCTACGAGCAGTACTTC. Translation: CASSSLAGAAYEQYF.

This clonotype was counted a few times. This chain connects TRBV12-3 or TRBV12-4 to TRBJ1-3; D remains ambiguous. V lost 3 bases and J lost 4, with 13 bases in between. The CDR3 covers 15 residues. CDR3 coding DNA: TGTGCCAGCAGTTTTCCGATGCGGAGGGGAAACACCATATATTTT. Its translation: CASSFPMRRGNTIYF.

Details on this clonotype: Here the CDR3 omits its conserved ending phenylalanine or tryptophan, so a read error is the likely source. The rearrangement links TRBV29-1 to TRBJ1-1, with D uncertain. Deletions cut 6 bases from V and 1 base from J, with 15 bases between. Germline CDR1 and CDR2: SQVTM and ANQGSEA. The CDR3 loop spans 14 amino acids. CDR3 loop: CSVVYAAGNTEAFI. The CDR3 DNA sequence: TGCAGCGTAGTTTATGCGGCCGGGAACACTGAAGCTTTCATT.

The V gene is TRBV9, the J gene TRBJ2-1; the D gene is possibly TRBD1 (7 bases). Germline CDR1 SGDLS, CDR2 YYNGEE. The CDR3 is made up of 15 amino acids. V was trimmed by 3 bases and J by 7 bases, leaving 17 bases between them. In DNA, the CDR3 is TGTGCCAGCAGCGACGTATTGACAGGGACTAATGAGCAGTTCTTC. Encoded protein: CASSDVLTGTNEQFF.

The V and J genes are TRBV5-1 and TRBJ2-2; D is undetermined. The CDR3 runs to 13 residues. Trimming left V 7 bases short and J 0 bases short, with 7 bases between. Germline V gives CDR1 SGHRS, CDR2 YFSETQ. The CDR3 here is CASGIPNTGELFF. The DNA of the CDR3 is TGCGCCAGCGGAATCCCGAACACCGGGGAGCTGTTTTTT.

The chain has TRBV29-1 and TRBJ2-5; 7 bases align to TRBD1. Germline V lookup: CDR1 SQVTM, CDR2 ANQGSEA. With V trimmed by 2 bases and J by 3 bases, 15 bases remained unmatched. This CDR3 comprises 17 residues. Written as DNA, the CDR3 is TGCAGCGTTGAACCATCCGCGAACAGGGGATTTAAAGAGACCCAGTACTTC. This encodes CSVEPSANRGFKETQYF.

Details on this clonotype: Possible read error: a much larger clone is one base away. The chain uses TRBV9 and TRBJ1-6; no reliable D call. The CDR3 loop spans 15 amino acids. CDR1 and CDR2 from the germline V gene are SGDLS and YYNGEE. The CDR3, as DNA: TGTGCCAGCAGCGGAGATGGGCAGTTTAATCCACCCCTCCACTTT. Amino acids: CASSGDGQFNPPLHF.

This clonotype was recorded a few times. This sequence joins TRBV12-3 or TRBV12-4 and TRBJ2-1, with a tentative D call TRBD2 (7 bases). V was trimmed by 3 bases and J by 7 bases, leaving 13 bases between them. The CDR3 runs 14 residues. As DNA, the CDR3 is TGTGCCAGCAGTTTCCGGGGGGCAGGGAATGAGCAGTTCTTC. Translated, it gives CASSFRGAGNEQFF.

This clonotype has ten or more counts. The gene calls are TRBV7-9 and TRBJ1-3; the D is unclear. The germline V gene encodes CDR1 SEHNR and CDR2 FQNEAQ (reference sequence). The CDR3 contains 16 residues. Between the trimmed V and J ends, which lost 3 bases and 0 bases, there was a span of 12 bases. The chain's CDR3 is CASSFKTAPSGNTIYF. The CDR3 DNA reads TGTGCCAGCAGCTTTAAGACCGCCCCCTCTGGAAACACCATATATTTT. Together with reference TRBV7-9 and TRBJ1-3, the CDR3 gives the full variable domain: DTGVSQNPRHKITKRGQNVTFRCDPISEHNRLYWYRQTLGQGPEFLTYFQNEAQLEKSRLLSDRFSAERPKGSFSTLEIQRTEQGDSAMYLCASSFKTAPSGNTIYFGEGSWLTVV.

This chain connects TRBV10-3 to TRBJ1-1, with 7 bases fitting TRBD1. V lost 6 bases to trimming and J lost 2 bases; unmatched junction nucleotides: 3. CDR3 size: 13 residues. Germline-derived CDR1 and CDR2 are ENHRY and SYGVKD. The CDR3 nucleotides read TGTGCCATCAGGGGGACAGCCAACACTGAAGCTTTCTTT. Translating it yields CAIRGTANTEAFF.

The V gene is TRBV7-3, the J gene TRBJ2-3; D call uncertain. Per germline, CDR1 SGHTA and CDR2 FQGTGA. V lost 5 bases to trimming and J lost 2 bases, with 11 bases between them. CDR3 length: 14 residues. The CDR3 region has the DNA TGTGCCAGCAGCCTCATTGGGGTCACAGATACGCAGTATTTT. Translated, it gives CASSLIGVTDTQYF. Using reference TRBV7-3 and TRBJ2-3 for the parts outside the CDR3, the full variable domain is GAGVSQTPSNKVTEKGKYVELRCDPISGHTALYWYRQSLGQGPEFLIYFQGTGAADDSGLPNDRFFAVRPEGSVSTLKIQRTERGDSAVYLCASSLIGVTDTQYFGPGTRLTVL.

The rearrangement joins TRBV28 to TRBJ2-7; D gene ambiguous. The CDR3 has 12 amino acids. Trimming removed 10 bases at V and 10 bases at J, with 20 bases between. Germline CDR1 MDHEN, CDR2 SYDVKM. CDR3: CATLSSASDQYF. CDR3 coding DNA: TGTGCCACCCTCTCTTCCGCCTCCGACCAGTACTTC.

This chain connects TRBV7-9 to TRBJ1-2; a possible D gene is TRBD1 (6 bases). Trimming left V 4 bases short and J 3 bases short, with 15 bases between. CDR3 length equals 15 residues. The germline CDR1 and CDR2 sequences are SEHNR and FQNEAQ (reference sequence). The CDR3 DNA sequence: TGTGCCAGCAGCTCCTTGACGGGGGCGGACTATGGCTACACCTTC. It is translated as CASSSLTGADYGYTF. The full variable domain, in which reference TRBV7-9 and TRBJ1-2 provide the parts outside the CDR3, is DTGVSQNPRHKITKRGQNVTFRCDPISEHNRLYWYRQTLGQGPEFLTYFQNEAQLEKSRLLSDRFSAERPKGSFSTLEIQRTEQGDSAMYLCASSSLTGADYGYTFGSGTRLTVV.

This clonotype was counted at least ten times. The V call is TRBV5-1, the J call TRBJ1-1; D is uncertain. The CDR3 has 15 amino acids. Trimming took off 0 bases at V and 1 base at J, with 10 bases between the two ends. Germline V gene sequence: CDR1 SGHRS, CDR2 YFSETQ. DNA for the CDR3: TGCGCCAGCAGCTTGGCTGTAGGCCAGAACACTGAAGCTTTCTTT. Its protein is CASSLAVGQNTEAFF.

This clonotype has a count of ten or more. This chain uses TRBV7-2 with TRBJ2-1; 7 bases map to TRBD2. This CDR3 comprises 13 residues. With 2 bases clipped from V and 14 bases from J, the junction kept 9 bases outside the gene matches. Germline-derived CDR1 and CDR2 are SGHTA and FQGNSA. CDR3 nucleotide sequence: TGTGCCAGCAGCTTAAATCAAGGGACTACGGAGTTCTTC. It yields the protein CASSLNQGTTEFF.

This chain joins TRBV30 and TRBJ1-3; 7 positions match TRBD1. This CDR3 has 13 residues. V lost 2 bases and J lost 6; bases outside the gene matches: 4. Germline V lookup: CDR1 GTSNPN, CDR2 SVGIG (reference sequence). Here the CDR3 DNA reads TGTGCCTGGAGTAAGACAGGGCTAAACACCATATATTTT. Its translation is CAWSKTGLNTIYF.